These 30 T cell receptor beta chains originate from one sample sequenced in a study of blood T cell repertoires in COVID-19. Produced via immunoSEQ multiplex PCR; TCRdb's table is partial and in-frame only. The sample carries some 120,000 clones, about 70% recorded once. The sequencing input was peripheral blood. The source is a man in his fifties or sixties with acute or convalescent COVID-19.

The rearrangement links TRBV2 to TRBJ1-1; D might be TRBD1 (5 bases). Trimming took 8 bases from V and 5 from J, leaving 9 bases between them. This CDR3 has 11 amino acids. Germline V lookup: CDR1 SNHLY, CDR2 FYNNEI. The CDR3 here is CASPRGTEAFF. CDR3 nucleotide sequence: TGTGCCAGCCCTCGGGGGACTGAAGCTTTCTTT.

V gene TRBV30 combines with J gene TRBJ1-1, with D perhaps TRBD1 (6 bases). V lost 2 bases, J lost 7 bases, and 17 bases lay in between. CDR3 length: 14 residues. Per the germline V gene, CDR1 is GTSNPN and CDR2 is SVGIG (reference sequence). CDR3 in amino acids: CAWSPLGGSGEAFF. CDR3 coding DNA: TGTGCCTGGAGTCCCCTAGGGGGATCGGGTGAAGCTTTCTTT.

CDR3 in DNA: TGTGCCAGCAGTTTGCACAGGGGAGTGTTCTTC. It translates to CASSLHRGVFF. The gene calls are TRBV28 and TRBJ2-1, with 7 bases matching TRBD1. V lost 3 bases to trimming and J lost 15 bases; unmatched junction nucleotides: 5. Germline V gives CDR1 MDHEN, CDR2 SYDVKM. There are 11 residues in the CDR3. Drawing the rest from reference TRBV28 and TRBJ2-1, the complete variable domain is DVKVTQSSRYLVKRTGEKVFLECVQDMDHENMFWYRQDPGLGLRLIYFSYDVKMKEKGDIPEGYSVSREKKERFSLILESASTNQTSMYLCASSLHRGVFFGPGTRLTVL.

V gene TRBV6-2 or TRBV6-3 combines with J gene TRBJ2-7; D may be TRBD2 (5 bases). Germline V lookup: CDR1 MNHEY, CDR2 SVGEGT. This CDR3 contains 15 residues. The V end was cut by 1 base, the J end by 0 bases, with 10 bases between. The CDR3 coding sequence is TGTGCCAGCAGTTACTATTCTAGCCTCTCCTACGAGCAGTACTTC. It yields the protein CASSYYSSLSYEQYF.

Only one count was recorded for this clone. The same CDR3 also results from other DNA sequences found in this sample. The genes are TRBV24-1 and TRBJ2-6; D remains ambiguous. Per the germline V gene, CDR1 is KGHDR and CDR2 is SFDVKD. The V end lost 4 bases, the J end lost 0 bases, and 3 bases lay between the germline ends. The CDR3 is 14 amino acids. CDR3 sequence: CATSDSSGANVLTF. In nucleotides, the CDR3 is TGTGCCACCAGTGACAGCTCTGGGGCCAACGTCCTGACTTTC.

V gene TRBV24-1 combines with J gene TRBJ2-3; perhaps TRBD1 as D (6 bases). Germline CDR1 is KGHDR and CDR2 is SFDVKD. V was pared by 3 bases and J by 2 bases, with 8 bases between. The CDR3 spans 14 residues. The CDR3 bases are TGTGCCACCAGTGATGCAGGGGCCACAGATACGCAGTATTTT. Its protein is CATSDAGATDTQYF.

The chain carries TRBV19 and TRBJ2-3; no firm D call. Germline values: CDR1 LNHDA, CDR2 SQIVND (reference sequence). The CDR3 sequence is 13 residues long. Trimming stripped 5 bases from V and 4 bases from J, with 10 bases between. DNA for the CDR3: TGTGCCAGTAGTCTCCTGGCTTCAGATACGCAGTATTTT. Translating it yields CASSLLASDTQYF. Together with reference TRBV19 and TRBJ2-3, the CDR3 gives the full variable domain: DGGITQSPKYLFRKEGQNVTLSCEQNLNHDAMYWYRQDPGQGLRLIYYSQIVNDFQKGDIAEGYSVSREKKESFPLTVTSAQKNPTAFYLCASSLLASDTQYFGPGTRLTVL.

In this sample, this clone turned up a few times. Other DNA sequences in the sample encode the same CDR3. The chain couples TRBV27 to TRBJ1-2; tentative D call: TRBD1 (5 bases). With 6 bases removed from V and 8 bases from J, the gap between germline ends came to 25 bases. Per germline, CDR1 MNHEY and CDR2 SMNVEV (reference sequence). This CDR3 has 16 residues. The CDR3 loop is CASSTYDAGLPRGYTF. The CDR3 nucleotides are TGTGCCAGCAGCACCTACGACGCAGGGCTACCACGGGGCTACACCTTC.

The chain recombines TRBV19 with TRBJ1-5, with 7 bases that match TRBD1. The trim removed 6 bases at V and 4 bases at J, leaving 12 bases unmatched. Germline lookup yields CDR1 LNHDA and CDR2 SQIVND (reference sequence). The CDR3 sequence is 16 residues long. CDR3 nucleotides: TGTGCCAGTAGCCCCTGGGGGACAGAGCTGAATCAGCCCCAGCATTTT. This encodes CASSPWGTELNQPQHF.

This clone came up once. The chain carries TRBV19 and TRBJ1-1, with D perhaps matching TRBD1 (5 bases). Per germline, CDR1 LNHDA and CDR2 SQIVND (reference sequence). V was shortened by 6 bases and J by 5 bases, with 16 bases between the two germline ends. The length of the CDR3 is 14 residues. The CDR3 nucleotides read TGTGCCAGTAGCCCATCAAGGAGGGGAACTGAAGCTTTCTTT. Protein product: CASSPSRRGTEAFF.

V gene TRBV3-1 (or the pseudogene TRBV3-2) combines with J gene TRBJ2-2, with 10 bases that match TRBD2. Germline CDR1 is LGHDT and CDR2 is YNNKEL (reference sequence). CDR3 length: 13 amino acids. With V trimmed by 7 bases and J by 4 bases, 0 bases remained unmatched. The CDR3 region has the DNA TGTGCCAGCAAGCGGGAGGGCACCGGGGAGCTGTTTTTT. The encoded protein is CASKREGTGELFF.

The chain uses TRBV29-1 and TRBJ1-3; D remains ambiguous. The CDR3 contains 14 residues. The germline gives CDR1 SQVTM, CDR2 ANQGSEA. V lost 4 bases, J lost 1 base, and 11 bases lay in between. The CDR3 loop is CSVVAGPSGNTIYF. As DNA, the CDR3 is TGCAGCGTTGTGGCTGGGCCTTCTGGAAACACCATATATTTT.

DNA of the CDR3: TGTGCCAGCAGCCCGACAGGCGGAAACACCATATATTTT. It specifies CASSPTGGNTIYF. The chain combines TRBV9 with TRBJ1-3; the D gene is possibly TRBD1 (6 bases). This CDR3 has 13 residues. Germline-derived CDR1 and CDR2 are SGDLS and YYNGEE. V was cut by 4 bases and J by 4 bases, with 9 bases left in between.

This clone appeared a few times. The chain recombines TRBV2 with TRBJ1-1; TRBD1 might be the D (5 bases). The V end lost 7 bases, the J end lost 4 bases, and 16 bases lay between the germline ends. In germline, CDR1 is SNHLY, CDR2 FYNNEI. The CDR3 is 14 residues long. CDR3 nucleotide sequence: TGTGCCAGCACCCGATTAACGGGGGTCACTGAAGCTTTCTTT. Encoded protein: CASTRLTGVTEAFF.

This clone was counted between two and nine times. V gene TRBV24-1 combines with J gene TRBJ2-1; D is undetermined. V lost 4 bases and J 8 bases, leaving 11 bases between the germline ends. Germline lookup yields CDR1 KGHDR and CDR2 SFDVKD. The CDR3 totals 13 residues. CDR3 in DNA: TGTGCCACCAGTGAGGGTAGCCGGGATGAGCAGTTCTTC. Its protein product is CATSEGSRDEQFF.

This chain uses TRBV5-1 with TRBJ2-6; perhaps TRBD1 as D (5 bases). The V end was cut by 4 bases, the J end by 0 bases, with 11 bases between. This CDR3 is built from 16 residues. Germline V gene lookup returns CDR1 SGHRS and CDR2 YFSETQ. The CDR3 protein is CASSPGHSSGANVLTF. The CDR3, as DNA: TGCGCCAGCAGCCCAGGACACAGCTCTGGGGCCAACGTCCTGACTTTC.

The rearrangement links TRBV19 to TRBJ2-2, with D unresolved. V was cut by 3 bases and J by 0 bases, with 5 bases left in between. This CDR3 has 14 residues. In germline, CDR1 is LNHDA, CDR2 SQIVND (reference sequence). CDR3 sequence reads: CASSIFSNTGELFF. The CDR3 DNA reads as TGTGCCAGTAGTATCTTTTCGAACACCGGGGAGCTGTTTTTT.

This clone was detected once. The rearrangement links TRBV3-1 (or the pseudogene TRBV3-2) to TRBJ1-1; D not certain. V was clipped by 0 bases and J by 5 bases, with 10 bases between them. In germline, CDR1 is LGHDT, CDR2 YNNKEL (reference sequence). The CDR3 has 14 residues. This chain's CDR3 is CASSQDRGGTEAFF. In DNA, the CDR3 is TGTGCCAGCAGCCAAGATCGGGGAGGTACTGAAGCTTTCTTT.

The rearrangement links TRBV5-1 to TRBJ1-1, with 8 bases fitting TRBD1. This CDR3 contains 16 residues. V dropped 0 bases and J dropped 1; count of bases not matched to a gene: 5. Germline CDR1 is SGHRS and CDR2 is YFSETQ. CDR3 coding DNA: TGCGCCAGCAGCTTGGATGTGGACAGGGAGAACACTGAAGCTTTCTTT. It encodes CASSLDVDRENTEAFF.

This chain joins TRBV9 and TRBJ2-7, with TRBD1 matching 7 bases. Germline trimming cut 3 bases from V and 4 bases from J; bases unmatched to any gene: 7. Per germline, CDR1 SGDLS and CDR2 YYNGEE. The CDR3 has 14 residues. The CDR3 nucleotides are TGTGCCAGCAGCGCTTACCCGGGACAGTACGAGCAGTACTTC. It yields the protein CASSAYPGQYEQYF.

The V and J genes are TRBV3-1 (or the pseudogene TRBV3-2) and TRBJ2-1, with D maybe TRBD2 (5 bases). This CDR3 region has 13 residues. V lost 4 bases to trimming and J lost 4 bases, with 8 bases between them. CDR1 LGHDT and CDR2 YNNKEL come from the germline V gene (reference sequence). The CDR3 loop reads CASSLAGYNEQFF. In nucleotides, the CDR3 is TGTGCCAGCAGCCTCGCGGGTTACAATGAGCAGTTCTTC.

The V gene is TRBV24-1, the J gene TRBJ2-1; 9 bases are a match to TRBD2. Germline CDR1 and CDR2: KGHDR and SFDVKD. The CDR3 totals 16 residues. V lost 5 bases to trimming and J lost 7 bases; unmatched junction nucleotides: 11. The CDR3 bases are TGTGCCACCAGTGTTCAGCTGGCGGGGGGGCTGAATGAGCAGTTCTTC. This encodes CATSVQLAGGLNEQFF.

The chain joins TRBV5-1 to TRBJ1-6, with D perhaps matching TRBD1 (5 bases). V was clipped by 4 bases and J by 6 bases, with 14 bases between them. The CDR3 covers 15 residues. The V gene's germline CDR1 is SGHRS and CDR2 YFSETQ. CDR3 in amino acids: CASSPTARANSPLHF. DNA of the CDR3: TGCGCCAGCAGCCCGACAGCCAGGGCTAATTCACCCCTCCACTTT.

This chain connects TRBV7-2 to TRBJ1-2, with D possibly TRBD1 on 6 matching bases. Per the germline V gene, CDR1 is SGHTA and CDR2 is FQGNSA. CDR3 size: 13 residues. V was pared by 0 bases and J by 4 bases, with 6 bases between. The CDR3 reads CASSLAGGYGYTF. CDR3 bases: TGTGCCAGCAGCTTAGCAGGGGGCTATGGCTACACCTTC.

This chain joins TRBV14 and TRBJ1-6; tentative D call: TRBD1 (6 bases). CDR1 is SGHDN and CDR2 is FVKESK in the germline V gene. This CDR3 region has 14 residues. V was clipped by 6 bases and J by 10 bases, with 16 bases between them. For the CDR3, the DNA is TGTGCCAGCAGGACCACAGGGATTCACTCACCCCTCCACTTT. Translation: CASRTTGIHSPLHF.

This chain uses TRBV9 with TRBJ2-2; 10 positions agree with TRBD1. The CDR3 has 16 residues. V shed 0 bases, J shed 5 bases, and the junction held 4 bases outside the gene matches. Germline V CDR1 and CDR2: SGDLS, YYNGEE. The DNA for the CDR3 is TGTGCCAGCAGCGTAGTGGGACAGGGGTTAACCGGGGAGCTGTTTTTT. Translated, it gives CASSVVGQGLTGELFF.

This clone was detected once. The V and J genes are TRBV3-1 (or the pseudogene TRBV3-2) and TRBJ1-4; D uncertain. The CDR3 is 14 residues long. Germline assignment: CDR1 LGHDT and CDR2 YNNKEL (reference sequence). The germline V and J ends were trimmed by 4 bases and 3 bases, with 9 bases remaining between them. The CDR3 DNA sequence: TGTGCCAGCAGCCGGAACAGAGCTAATGAAAAACTGTTTTTT. It specifies CASSRNRANEKLFF.

This chain links TRBV7-6 with TRBJ2-3, with a possible D match to TRBD2 (6 bases). The CDR3 covers 16 residues. The germline V gene encodes CDR1 SGHVS and CDR2 FNYEAQ. V was cut by 4 bases and J by 8 bases, with 22 bases left in between. The CDR3 protein is CASSSIAAYLFGTQYF. Written as DNA, the CDR3 is TGTGCCAGCAGCTCAATAGCGGCGTACCTCTTTGGTACGCAGTATTTT.

The chain uses TRBV5-1 and TRBJ2-7; 8 bases are shared with TRBD1. The CDR3 loop spans 16 amino acids. V lost 4 bases to trimming and J lost 3 bases; unmatched junction nucleotides: 12. Germline V gene lookup returns CDR1 SGHRS and CDR2 YFSETQ. The CDR3 region has the DNA TGCGCCAGCAGCCGCCTACCGGGACAGGAAGGCTACGAGCAGTACTTC. It codes for CASSRLPGQEGYEQYF. The full variable domain, in which reference TRBV5-1 and TRBJ2-7 provide the parts outside the CDR3, is KAGVTQTPRYLIKTRGQQVTLSCSPISGHRSVSWYQQTPGQGLQFLFEYFSETQRNKGNFPGRFSGRQFSNSRSEMNVSTLELGDSALYLCASSRLPGQEGYEQYFGPGTRLTVT.

The chain links TRBV30 to TRBJ1-1, with 10 bases identical to TRBD1. CDR1 is GTSNPN, CDR2 SVGIG, per germline (reference sequence). The CDR3 is 13 residues long. After removal of 1 base from V and 4 bases from J, the junction contained 0 bases not matched to a gene. The CDR3, as DNA: TGTGCCTGGAGTGGGGACAGGGGCACTGAAGCTTTCTTT. It encodes CAWSGDRGTEAFF.